This entry concerns a single T cell receptor beta chain. Many counts were recorded for this clonotype. Its antigen specificity is not known. No much larger clone exists at a distance of one base, and base qualities are not known. This entry is derived from a study of response to subunit inactivated influenza vaccine (dated by TCRdb to the late 2010s). Some background on the complete study: To follow how T cells responded to a trivalent subunit inactivated influenza vaccine, the researchers relied on deep quantitative profiling of the T cell receptor repertoire. Overall study results and their limits: The authors proposed that each seasonal influenza vaccination may bring in only a limited number of new T cells.

Based on the germline V gene, the CDR1 and CDR2 sequences are MDHEN and SYDVKM. Trimming at the junction amounts to 7 bases on V and 8 bases on J, and the germline ends lie 12 bases apart. Including cysteine and phenylalanine, the CDR3 has 12 amino acids. Only the CDR3 DNA stays, 36 bases, in frame from base 1. The library was obtained by RT-PCR. The sample was run on an Illumina HiSeq 2500. TCRdb ran its own pipeline on the public reads, namely fastp trimming at Q25 and MiXCR clone calling, and kept in-frame beta chains. A single entry per CDR3 protein holds the most common genes and DNA from its merged rows. Here the sample has under 750,000 distinct CDR3 sequences; 10% to 15% occur a single time. The ten biggest clones cover roughly 10% of the sample.

The TCR sequence derives from a man between 50 and 59 years old who received an inactivated influenza vaccine. Donor details come from another sample of the same person, matched by shared clones. The receptor chain draws on TRBV28 and TRBJ2-1; the D gene is perhaps TRBD1, from 6 matching bases. Material: PBMCs from blood, obtained on the day of vaccination. For the CDR3, the sequence is CASTPGEHEQFF. The nucleotides read TGTGCCAGCACTCCAGGGGAACATGAGCAGTTCTTC. This CDR3, with the reference TRBV28 and TRBJ2-1 proteins standing in past its ends, gives the full variable domain DVKVTQSSRYLVKRTGEKVFLECVQDMDHENMFWYRQDPGLGLRLIYFSYDVKMKEKGDIPEGYSVSREKKERFSLILESASTNQTSMYLCASTPGEHEQFFGPGTRLTVL.